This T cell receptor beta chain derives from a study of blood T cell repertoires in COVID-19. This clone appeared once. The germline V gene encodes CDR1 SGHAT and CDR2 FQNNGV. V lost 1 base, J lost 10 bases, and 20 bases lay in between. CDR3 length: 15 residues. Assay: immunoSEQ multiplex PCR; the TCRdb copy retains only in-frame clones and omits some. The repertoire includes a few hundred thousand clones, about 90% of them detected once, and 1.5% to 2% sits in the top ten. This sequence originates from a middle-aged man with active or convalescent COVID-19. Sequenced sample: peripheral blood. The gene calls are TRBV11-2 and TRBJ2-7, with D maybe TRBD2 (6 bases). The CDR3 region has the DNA TGTGCCAGCAGCTTAGGCGGGATATCGCACCCCGCTCAGTACTTC. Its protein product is CASSLGGISHPAQYF.